The 24 T cell receptor beta chains reported below all come from one sample, sequenced in a study of T cell responses to AZD1222 COVID-19 vaccine. Profiling relied on immunoSEQ multiplex PCR, and the TCRdb table lists in-frame clones only, not all of them. The repertoire holds some 130,000 clones, with approximately 92% as singletons. Sample: peripheral blood, taken 28 days after the second AZD1222 dose. Receptors were obtained from an adult who received the AZD1222 COVID-19 vaccine.

This clone has only a few counts. The chain uses TRBV11-2 and TRBJ1-4; D is undetermined. The CDR3 consists of 13 residues. V lost 10 bases, J lost 8 bases, and 17 bases lay in between. CDR1 is SGHAT and CDR2 is FQNNGV in the germline V gene. Here the CDR3 DNA reads TGTGCCACCCGGGCCTTGGGCGGCGAAAAACTGTTTTTT. Protein sequence: CATRALGGEKLFF.

V usage is TRBV7-3 and J usage is TRBJ2-5, with 7 bases identical to TRBD2. The V gene end was trimmed by 1 base and the J gene end by 5 bases; junction bases not matched to a gene: 1. From germline, CDR1 is SGHTA and CDR2 FQGTGA. The CDR3 spans 13 residues. This CDR3 reads CASSLNGRETQYF. The CDR3 DNA is TGTGCCAGCAGCTTAAACGGGAGGGAGACCCAGTACTTC.

The chain links TRBV15 to TRBJ2-1; 10 bases line up with TRBD1. The CDR3 length is 14 residues. Per the germline V gene, CDR1 is LNHNV and CDR2 is YYDKDF (reference sequence). The trim removed 5 bases at V and 7 bases at J, leaving 5 bases unmatched. The CDR3 loop is CATSSRDRGNEQFF. DNA of the CDR3: TGTGCCACCAGCTCCCGGGACAGGGGAAATGAGCAGTTCTTC.

The gene calls are TRBV6-2 or TRBV6-3 and TRBJ1-2; possible D gene TRBD1, 5 bases. This CDR3 spans 13 amino acids. V lost 2 bases and J lost 4, with 8 bases in between. Germline assignment: CDR1 MNHEY and CDR2 SVGEGT. CDR3 residues: CASSYRGLYGYTF. The CDR3, as DNA: TGTGCCAGCAGTTACAGGGGCCTCTATGGCTACACCTTC.

The chain uses TRBV6-5 and TRBJ1-1, with TRBD1 matching over 7 bases. There are 15 residues in the CDR3. V dropped 5 bases and J dropped 1; count of bases not matched to a gene: 7. Germline assignment: CDR1 MNHEY and CDR2 SVGAGI. The CDR3 coding sequence is TGTGCCAGCAGTATGACAGGGAACGGGAACACTGAAGCTTTCTTT. Its protein is CASSMTGNGNTEAFF.

The CDR3 is CASSRVGINIQYF. In DNA form, the CDR3 reads TGTGCCAGTAGTCGGGTAGGGATAAACATTCAGTACTTC. The chain recombines TRBV19 with TRBJ2-4; D is ambiguous. Germline CDR1 reads LNHDA; CDR2 reads SQIVND (reference sequence). The CDR3 is 13 residues long. V was cut by 5 bases and J by 6 bases, with 11 bases left in between.

The rearrangement links TRBV19 to TRBJ2-3, with D tentatively TRBD2 (5 bases). V was pared by 5 bases and J by 6 bases, with 12 bases between. The CDR3 has 13 amino acids. Per germline, CDR1 LNHDA and CDR2 SQIVND (reference sequence). For the CDR3, the DNA is TGTGCCAGTAGTCCCCGGGGTCGGGATACGCAGTATTTT. Protein sequence: CASSPRGRDTQYF.

V is TRBV5-6 and J is TRBJ1-2, with a possible D match to TRBD1 (5 bases). Trimming took 3 bases from V and 4 from J, leaving 13 bases between them. CDR1 is SGHDT and CDR2 is YYEEEE in the germline V gene. The CDR3 extends over 14 amino acids. This CDR3 is CASSYPGPTYGYTF. CDR3 in DNA: TGTGCCAGCAGCTACCCAGGGCCTACCTATGGCTACACCTTC.

CDR3 coding DNA: TGTGCCAGCAGTTACTCCTACTACTCTGGAAACACCATATATTTT. This sequence encodes CASSYSYYSGNTIYF. The rearrangement joins TRBV6-6 to TRBJ1-3; no clear D. CDR1 and CDR2 from the germline V gene are MNHNY and SVGAGI (reference sequence). The CDR3 loop spans 15 amino acids. Trimming left V 0 bases short and J 0 bases short, with 6 bases between.

V usage is TRBV12-3 or TRBV12-4 and J usage is TRBJ1-4; 8 positions match TRBD1. V gave up 7 bases and J gave up 4 bases; unmatched junction bases: 2. The CDR3 is 13 amino acids. The CDR3 spells CASKDRVNEKLFF. CDR3 DNA: TGTGCCAGCAAGGACAGGGTTAATGAAAAACTGTTTTTT.

V is TRBV24-1 and J is TRBJ2-3, with 10 nucleotides matching TRBD2. The germline gives CDR1 KGHDR, CDR2 SFDVKD. This CDR3 comprises 16 residues. V lost 2 bases, J lost 6 bases, and 7 bases stayed unmatched. The CDR3 coding sequence is TGTGCCACCAGTGATTGGACTAGCGGAGGGGGGGATACGCAGTATTTT. It yields the protein CATSDWTSGGGDTQYF.

This chain uses TRBV5-1 with TRBJ2-2; maybe TRBD1 (7 bases). The CDR3 has 15 residues. In germline, CDR1 is SGHRS, CDR2 YFSETQ. V was cut by 4 bases and J by 2 bases, with 12 bases left in between. The CDR3 nucleotides read TGCGCCAGCAGCCCGGGGGACAGAAACACCGGGGAGCTGTTTTTT. This gives the protein CASSPGDRNTGELFF.

This clone was seen a single time. The chain combines TRBV10-3 with TRBJ2-2; 7 bases are a match to TRBD2. V lost 5 bases and J lost 0; bases outside the gene matches: 6. The CDR3 has 16 residues. Germline lookup yields CDR1 ENHRY and CDR2 SYGVKD. This chain's CDR3 is CAISYQGGPNTGELFF. CDR3 coding DNA: TGTGCCATCAGTTACCAGGGAGGGCCGAACACCGGGGAGCTGTTTTTT.

This chain connects TRBV6-5 to TRBJ1-2; 10 bases map to TRBD1. The germline V gene has CDR1 MNHEY and CDR2 SVGAGI. Unmatched junction bases numbered 3, after V lost 2 bases and J lost 3 bases. CDR3 length: 15 residues. The CDR3 DNA follows: TGTGCCAGCAGTTACGGGACAGGGGTGTACTATGGCTACACCTTC. Its protein is CASSYGTGVYYGYTF.

This clone was seen just once. This chain links TRBV4-3 with TRBJ1-2; 8 nucleotides agree with TRBD1. This CDR3 has 16 amino acids. Germline V lookup: CDR1 LGHNA, CDR2 YSLEER. V was clipped by 2 bases and J by 2 bases; unmatched bases: 7. CDR3 DNA sequence: TGCGCCAGCAGCCAATCTGAGGGACAGGCCAACTATGGCTACACCTTC. Translation: CASSQSEGQANYGYTF.

The chain combines TRBV5-1 with TRBJ1-1; 8 bases match TRBD1. The trim removed 2 bases at V and 3 bases at J, leaving 3 bases unmatched. Germline V gene lookup returns CDR1 SGHRS and CDR2 YFSETQ. The CDR3 is 14 residues long. CDR3 coding DNA: TGCGCCAGCAGCTTAGACAGGGGTTACACTGAAGCTTTCTTT. Its protein product is CASSLDRGYTEAFF.

The chain employs TRBV7-9 and TRBJ1-2; TRBD1 might be the D (5 bases). The ends were cut back, 3 bases at V and 1 base at J, with 12 bases in the middle. CDR1 SEHNR and CDR2 FQNEAQ come from the germline V gene (reference sequence). This CDR3 has 15 amino acids. CDR3 sequence reads: CASSLGTLFNYGYTF. In DNA, the CDR3 is TGTGCCAGCAGCTTGGGGACGCTATTTAACTATGGCTACACCTTC.

This rearrangement joins TRBV19 to TRBJ2-7, with D maybe TRBD1 (6 bases). V gave up 2 bases and J gave up 2 bases, with 10 bases separating them. Germline V CDR1 and CDR2: LNHDA, SQIVND (reference sequence). This CDR3 has 14 amino acids. DNA for the CDR3: TGTGCCAGTAGTATAATGGACAGCACCTACGAGCAGTACTTC. Amino acid sequence: CASSIMDSTYEQYF.

This clone was counted a single time. This chain joins TRBV5-5 and TRBJ1-2; no firm D call. V was pared by 0 bases and J by 8 bases, with 14 bases between. The CDR3 extends over 14 amino acids. Germline V lookup: CDR1 SGHKS, CDR2 YYEKEE (reference sequence). The CDR3: CASSLESWERGYTF. DNA of the CDR3: TGTGCCAGCAGCTTGGAAAGCTGGGAGAGGGGCTACACCTTC.

This clone was detected once. This sequence joins TRBV5-4 and TRBJ2-7; 10 nucleotides agree with TRBD2. CDR1 is SGHNT and CDR2 is YYREEE in the germline V gene (reference sequence). With 0 bases clipped from V and 6 bases from J, the junction kept 9 bases outside the gene matches. The CDR3 is made up of 16 amino acids. CDR3 region: CASSLGGASGRTEQYV. CDR3 nucleotides: TGTGCCAGCAGCTTGGGCGGCGCTAGCGGGAGAACCGAGCAGTACGTC.

V usage is TRBV6-6 and J usage is TRBJ1-2; 9 bases match TRBD1. Trimming took 4 bases from V and 8 from J; bases not matched to a gene: 11. This CDR3 region has 15 residues. Germline values: CDR1 MNHNY, CDR2 SVGAGI (reference sequence). The CDR3 DNA reads as TGTGCCAGCAGTTCACCAGACAGGGGGAAGGGGGGCTACACCTTC. Protein: CASSSPDRGKGGYTF.

The chain joins TRBV23-1 to TRBJ1-5; D gene ambiguous. TRBV23-1 falls under the ORF class, with uncertain function. V lost 7 bases and J 8 bases, leaving 15 bases between the germline ends. CDR3 length equals 13 residues. CDR3 loop: CASTVIPTEPQHF. The CDR3 bases are TGCGCCAGCACTGTGATACCAACGGAGCCCCAGCATTTT.

The chain carries TRBV24-1 and TRBJ1-2; 9 bases align to TRBD1. Germline loops: CDR1 KGHDR, CDR2 SFDVKD. Trimming cost V 5 bases and J 3 bases; bases outside gene matches: 6. The CDR3 is 15 amino acids. CDR3 residues: CATSGMDRGHYGYTF. CDR3 in DNA: TGTGCCACCAGTGGGATGGACAGGGGACACTATGGCTACACCTTC.

Here the CDR3 reads CASSLGTGGYGYTF. DNA of the CDR3: TGTGCCAGCAGCCTGGGGACAGGGGGATATGGCTACACCTTC. The V and J genes are TRBV27 and TRBJ1-2, with 11 bases matching TRBD1. This CDR3 contains 14 residues. With 6 bases clipped from V and 5 bases from J, the junction kept 5 bases outside the gene matches. Germline loops: CDR1 MNHEY, CDR2 SMNVEV (reference sequence).